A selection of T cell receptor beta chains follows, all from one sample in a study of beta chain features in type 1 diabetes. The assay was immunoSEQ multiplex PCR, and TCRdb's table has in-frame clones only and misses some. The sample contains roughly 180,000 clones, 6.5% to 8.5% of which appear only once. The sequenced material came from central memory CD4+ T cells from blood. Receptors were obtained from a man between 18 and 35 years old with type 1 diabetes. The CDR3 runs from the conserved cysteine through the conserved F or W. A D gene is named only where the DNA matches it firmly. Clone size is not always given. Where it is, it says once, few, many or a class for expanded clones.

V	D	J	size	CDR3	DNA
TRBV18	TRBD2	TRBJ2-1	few	CASSDGTSGRYNEQFF	TGTGCCAGCTCAGACGGGACTAGCGGGAGGTACAATGAGCAGTTCTTC
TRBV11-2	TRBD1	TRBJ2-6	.	CASSSTGAGANVLTF	TGTGCCAGCAGCTCGACAGGGGCTGGGGCCAACGTCCTGACTTTC
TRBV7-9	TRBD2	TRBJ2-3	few	CASSLGLAPPDTQYF	TGTGCCAGCAGCTTAGGACTAGCTCCGCCCGATACGCAGTATTTT
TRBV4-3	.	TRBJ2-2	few	CASSQEVSQTAGGELFF	TGCGCCAGCAGCCAAGAGGTATCACAGACAGCAGGCGGGGAGCTGTTTTTT
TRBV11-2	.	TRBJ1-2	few	CASSLHGFGYTF	TGTGCCAGCAGCTTACACGGTTTTGGCTACACCTTC
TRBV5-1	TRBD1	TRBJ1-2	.	CASSPGQGLDGYTF	TGCGCCAGCAGCCCTGGACAGGGATTGGATGGCTACACCTTC
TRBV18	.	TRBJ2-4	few	CASSPRGNIQYF	TGTGCCAGCTCACCACGGGGCAACATTCAGTACTTC
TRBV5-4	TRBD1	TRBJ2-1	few	CASSTAGTGVDEQFF	TGTGCCAGCAGCACTGCCGGGACAGGGGTCGATGAGCAGTTCTTC
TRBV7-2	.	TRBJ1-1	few	CASSLQPGTEAFF	TGTGCCAGCAGCTTACAGCCGGGCACTGAAGCTTTCTTT
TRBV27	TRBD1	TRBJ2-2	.	CASSSGDRVGTGELFF	TGTGCCAGCAGTTCGGGGGACAGGGTTGGAACCGGGGAGCTGTTTTTT
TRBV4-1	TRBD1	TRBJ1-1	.	CASSQDRGTGAFF	TGCGCCAGCAGCCAAGATCGTGGGACAGGAGCTTTCTTT
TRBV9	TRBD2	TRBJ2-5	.	CASSVQSGGAYETQYF	TGTGCCAGCAGCGTACAAAGCGGGGGGGCCTACGAGACCCAGTACTTC
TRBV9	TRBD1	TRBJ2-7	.	CASSVGTGGQYEQYF	TGTGCCAGCAGCGTCGGGACAGGGGGTCAGTACGAGCAGTACTTC
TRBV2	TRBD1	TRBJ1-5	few	CASSGQGLGQPQHF	TGTGCTAGTAGTGGACAGGGGTTAGGTCAGCCCCAGCATTTT
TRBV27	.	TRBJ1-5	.	CASRRASVGNQPQHF	TGTGCCAGCAGGAGGGCGTCGGTGGGCAATCAGCCCCAGCATTTT
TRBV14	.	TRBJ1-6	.	CASSQDRAEIGNSPLHF	TGTGCCAGCAGCCAAGACAGGGCGGAGATCGGGAATTCACCCCTCCACTTT
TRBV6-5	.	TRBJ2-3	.	CASSSLTTGTDTQYF	TGTGCCAGCAGTTCCTTAACGACAGGCACAGATACGCAGTATTTT
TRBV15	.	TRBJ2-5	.	CATSRDQALETQYF	TGTGCCACCAGCAGAGATCAGGCACTAGAGACCCAGTACTTC
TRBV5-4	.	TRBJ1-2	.	CASSFRSGAGYTF	TGTGCCAGCAGCTTCCGTTCAGGGGCTGGCTACACCTTC
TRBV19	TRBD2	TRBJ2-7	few	CASSSIRGDPYEQYF	TGTGCCAGTAGTTCAATTCGGGGGGACCCTTACGAGCAGTACTTC
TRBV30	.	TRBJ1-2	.	CAWTRNYGYTF	TGTGCCTGGACCAGAAACTATGGCTACACCTTC
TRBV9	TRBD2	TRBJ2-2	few	CASSTTTSGSYSGSGELFF	TGTGCCAGCAGCACAACTACTAGCGGGAGCTATTCGGGTTCCGGGGAGCTGTTTTTT
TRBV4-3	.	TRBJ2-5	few	CASSQTGHLQETQYF	TGCGCCAGCAGCCAAACGGGACACCTCCAAGAGACCCAGTACTTC
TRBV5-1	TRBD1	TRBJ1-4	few	CASSLQGGINEKLFF	TGCGCCAGCAGCTTGCAAGGGGGCATTAATGAAAAACTGTTTTTT
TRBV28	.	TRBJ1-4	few	CASSILRGGIGEKLFF	TGTGCCAGCAGTATCCTGCGCGGAGGTATCGGTGAAAAACTGTTTTTT
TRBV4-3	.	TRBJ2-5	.	CASSAGHGGQGETQYF	TGCGCCAGCAGCGCAGGGCACGGGGGGCAGGGAGAGACCCAGTACTTC